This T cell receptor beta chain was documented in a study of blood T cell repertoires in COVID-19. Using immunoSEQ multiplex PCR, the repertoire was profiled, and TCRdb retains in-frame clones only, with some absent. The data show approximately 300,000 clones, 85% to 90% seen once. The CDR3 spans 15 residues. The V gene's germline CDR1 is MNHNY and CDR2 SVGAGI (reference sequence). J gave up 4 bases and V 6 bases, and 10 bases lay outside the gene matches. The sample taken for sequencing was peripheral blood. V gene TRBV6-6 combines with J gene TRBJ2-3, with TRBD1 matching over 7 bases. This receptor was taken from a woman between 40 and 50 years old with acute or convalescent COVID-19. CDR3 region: CASSKRQGYADTQYF. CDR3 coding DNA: TGTGCCAGCAGCAAAAGACAGGGTTACGCAGATACGCAGTATTTT.